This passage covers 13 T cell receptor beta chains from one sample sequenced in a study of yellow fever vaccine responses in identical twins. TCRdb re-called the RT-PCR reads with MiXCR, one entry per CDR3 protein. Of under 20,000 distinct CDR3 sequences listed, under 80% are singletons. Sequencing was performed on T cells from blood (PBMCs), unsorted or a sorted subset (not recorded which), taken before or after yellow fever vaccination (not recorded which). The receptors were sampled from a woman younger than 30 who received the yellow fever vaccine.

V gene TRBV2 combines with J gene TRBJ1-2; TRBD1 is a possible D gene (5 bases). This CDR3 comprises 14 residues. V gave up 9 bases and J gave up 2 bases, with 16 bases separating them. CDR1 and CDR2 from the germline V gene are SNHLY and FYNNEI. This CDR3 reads CASLPGRTNYGYTF. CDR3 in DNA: TGTGCCAGTTTACCAGGGAGGACGAACTATGGCTACACCTTC.

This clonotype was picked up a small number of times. The CDR3 sequence: CASKPSGSSHNEQFF. Written as DNA, the CDR3 is TGTGCCAGCAAACCGAGCGGGAGTTCTCACAATGAGCAGTTCTTC. The rearrangement joins TRBV21-1 to TRBJ2-1. TRBV21-1 is recorded as a pseudogene. The CDR3 is made up of 15 amino acids.

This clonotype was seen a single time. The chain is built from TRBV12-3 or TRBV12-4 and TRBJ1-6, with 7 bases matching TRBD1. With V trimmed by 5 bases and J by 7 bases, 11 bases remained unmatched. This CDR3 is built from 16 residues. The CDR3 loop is CASSLGKGARNSPLHF. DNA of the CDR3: TGTGCCAGCAGTCTTGGGAAGGGGGCTCGGAATTCACCCCTCCACTTT.

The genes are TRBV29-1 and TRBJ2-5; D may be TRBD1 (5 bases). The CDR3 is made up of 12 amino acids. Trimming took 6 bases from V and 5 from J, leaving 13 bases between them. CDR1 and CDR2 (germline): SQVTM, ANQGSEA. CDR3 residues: CSVGTPGETQYF. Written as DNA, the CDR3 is TGCAGCGTCGGCACTCCAGGGGAGACCCAGTACTTC. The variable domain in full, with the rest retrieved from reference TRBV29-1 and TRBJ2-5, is SAVISQKPSRDICQRGTSLTIQCQVDSQVTMMFWYRQQPGQSLTLIATANQGSEATYESGFVIDKFPISRPNLTFSTLTVSNMSPEDSSIYLCSVGTPGETQYFGPGTRLLVL.

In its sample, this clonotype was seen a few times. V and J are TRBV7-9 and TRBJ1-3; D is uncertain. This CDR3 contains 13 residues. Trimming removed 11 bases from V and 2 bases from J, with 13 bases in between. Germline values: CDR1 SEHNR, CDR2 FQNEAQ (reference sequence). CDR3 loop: CACKVGAGNTIYF. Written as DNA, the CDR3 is TGTGCCTGCAAGGTTGGCGCTGGAAACACCATATATTTT.

In DNA form, the CDR3 reads TGTGCCACCATAAACTGGAGGGGGACCTACGAGCAGTACGTC. Protein sequence: CATINWRGTYEQYV. The chain joins TRBV28 to TRBJ2-7; the D gene could be TRBD1 or TRBD2 (6 bases each). The CDR3 has 14 amino acids. Germline V gene data show CDR1 as MDHEN and CDR2 as SYDVKM. Between the trimmed V and J ends, which lost 10 bases and 2 bases, there was a span of 18 bases.

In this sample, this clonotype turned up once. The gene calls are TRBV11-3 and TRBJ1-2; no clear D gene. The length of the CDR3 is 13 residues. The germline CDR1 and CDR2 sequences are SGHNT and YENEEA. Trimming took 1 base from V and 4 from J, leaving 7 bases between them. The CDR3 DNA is TGTGCCAGCAGCTTAGTCCAGTTCTATGGCTACACCTTC. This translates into CASSLVQFYGYTF. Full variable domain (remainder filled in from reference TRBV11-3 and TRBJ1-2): EAGVVQSPRYKIIEKKQPVAFWCNPISGHNTLYWYLQNLGQGPELLIRYENEEAVDDSQLPKDRFSAERLKGVDSTLKIQPAELGDSAVYLCASSLVQFYGYTFGSGTRLTVV.

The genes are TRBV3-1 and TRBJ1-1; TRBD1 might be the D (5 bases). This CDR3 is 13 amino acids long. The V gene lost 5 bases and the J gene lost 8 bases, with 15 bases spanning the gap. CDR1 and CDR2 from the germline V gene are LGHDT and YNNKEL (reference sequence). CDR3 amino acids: CASSFSGWGEAFF. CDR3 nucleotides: TGTGCCAGCAGCTTCTCGGGGTGGGGGGAAGCTTTCTTT.

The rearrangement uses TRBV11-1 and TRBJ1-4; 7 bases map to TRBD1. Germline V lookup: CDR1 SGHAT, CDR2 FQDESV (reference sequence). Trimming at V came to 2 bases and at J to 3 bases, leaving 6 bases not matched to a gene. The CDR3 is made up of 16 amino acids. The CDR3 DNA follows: TGTGCCAGCAGCTTACCAGGGGGGAAATCTAATGAAAAACTGTTTTTT. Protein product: CASSLPGGKSNEKLFF. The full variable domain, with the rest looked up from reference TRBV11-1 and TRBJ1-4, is EAEVAQSPRYKITEKSQAVAFWCDPISGHATLYWYRQILGQGPELLVQFQDESVVDDSQLPKDRFSAERLKGVDSTLKIQPAELGDSAMYLCASSLPGGKSNEKLFFGSGTQLSVL.

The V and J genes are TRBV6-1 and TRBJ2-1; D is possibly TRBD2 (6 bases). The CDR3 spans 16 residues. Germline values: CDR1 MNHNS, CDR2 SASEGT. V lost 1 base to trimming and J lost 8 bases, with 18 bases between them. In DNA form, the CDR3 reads TGTGCCAGCAGTGAAGGGTCGGGAGAACCACCAGATGAGCAGTTCTTC. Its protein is CASSEGSGEPPDEQFF.

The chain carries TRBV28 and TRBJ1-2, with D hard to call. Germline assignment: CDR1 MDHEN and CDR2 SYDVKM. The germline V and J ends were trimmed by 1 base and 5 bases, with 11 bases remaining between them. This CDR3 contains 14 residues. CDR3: CASSLSNRLYGYTF. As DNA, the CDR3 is TGTGCCAGCAGTTTATCTAACAGACTATATGGCTACACCTTC.

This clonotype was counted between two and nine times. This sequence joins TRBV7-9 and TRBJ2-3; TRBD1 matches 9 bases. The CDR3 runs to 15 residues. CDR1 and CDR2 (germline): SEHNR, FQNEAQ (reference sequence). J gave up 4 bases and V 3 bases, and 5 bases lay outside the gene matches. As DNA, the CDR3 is TGTGCCAGCAGCTTTGTACAGGGGGCCCCAGATACGCAGTATTTT. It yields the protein CASSFVQGAPDTQYF.

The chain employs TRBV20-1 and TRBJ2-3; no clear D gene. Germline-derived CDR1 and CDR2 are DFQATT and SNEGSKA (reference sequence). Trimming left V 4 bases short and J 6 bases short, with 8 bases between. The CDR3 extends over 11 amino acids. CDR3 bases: TGCAGTGCTAACCCTTTTGATACGCAGTATTTT. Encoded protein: CSANPFDTQYF.